Listed here are 21 T cell receptor beta chains from one sample, sequenced in a study of blood T cell repertoires in COVID-19. Assay used: immunoSEQ multiplex PCR; TCRdb lists only in-frame clones, some missing. The data show a few hundred thousand clones, about 92% seen once. Sample: peripheral blood. The source of these receptors is an older woman with COVID-19, enrolled during active disease.

The gene calls are TRBV4-2 and TRBJ2-3; 9 nucleotides agree with TRBD2. Looked up from germline, CDR1 is LGHNA and CDR2 is YNFKEQ. CDR3 size: 17 residues. With 1 base clipped from V and 3 bases from J, the junction kept 8 bases outside the gene matches. CDR3 DNA: TGTGCCAGCAGCCAAGTACCGGGCGGGGGGGCAACAGATACGCAGTATTTT. This translates into CASSQVPGGGATDTQYF.

The chain uses TRBV6-5 and TRBJ2-1, with 9 positions matching TRBD1. Trimming at V came to 6 bases and at J to 1 base, leaving 4 bases not matched to a gene. The CDR3 has 15 residues. Germline-derived CDR1 and CDR2 are MNHEY and SVGAGI. The CDR3 spells CASRSGTGSYNEQFF. The CDR3 DNA is TGTGCCAGCAGATCCGGGACAGGGTCCTACAATGAGCAGTTCTTC.

This chain uses TRBV4-1 with TRBJ2-7; 10 bases agree with TRBD1. This CDR3 spans 17 amino acids. V dropped 0 bases and J dropped 6; count of bases not matched to a gene: 11. Per germline, CDR1 MGHRA and CDR2 YSYEKL. The DNA of the CDR3 is TGCGCCAGCAGCCAAGATCTTTTAGGACAGGGGGAAGCCGAGCAGTACTTC. Its translation: CASSQDLLGQGEAEQYF.

The J gene is TRBJ1-1, the V gene TRBV5-6; 10 nucleotides match TRBD1. Per the germline V gene, CDR1 is SGHDT and CDR2 is YYEEEE. Trimming at V came to 2 bases and at J to 4 bases, leaving 5 bases not matched to a gene. The CDR3 extends over 15 amino acids. CDR3 sequence reads: CASSFRRTGGTEAFF. In DNA form, the CDR3 reads TGTGCCAGCAGCTTTCGTAGGACAGGGGGCACTGAAGCTTTCTTT.

The chain has TRBV13 and TRBJ2-3; 7 bases agree with TRBD2. This CDR3 region has 14 residues. CDR1 is PRHDT, CDR2 FYEKMQ, per germline (reference sequence). V dropped 2 bases and J dropped 5; count of bases not matched to a gene: 4. The CDR3 sequence: CASSLRGGGDTQYF. The CDR3 DNA follows: TGTGCCAGCAGCTTACGTGGGGGGGGAGATACGCAGTATTTT.

The rearrangement joins TRBV10-3 to TRBJ2-3, with 13 bases lining up with TRBD2. The CDR3 loop spans 19 amino acids. Germline assignment: CDR1 ENHRY and CDR2 SYGVKD. The V and J ends lost 5 bases and 2 bases, in that order; junction bases with no gene match: 13. The CDR3 DNA is TGTGCCATCAGTAAGGGACTAGCGGGGCCAACCGGAAACACAGATACGCAGTATTTT. Protein: CAISKGLAGPTGNTDTQYF.

This clone was picked up a small number of times. This sequence joins TRBV6-5 and TRBJ2-3, with a tentative D call TRBD2 (5 bases). V shed 0 bases and J shed 0 bases, with 10 bases lying between them. From germline, CDR1 is MNHEY and CDR2 SVGAGI. This CDR3 region has 16 residues. The CDR3 here is CASSYSGLASTDTQYF. In DNA form, the CDR3 reads TGTGCCAGCAGTTACTCAGGACTGGCTAGCACAGATACGCAGTATTTT.

In its sample, this clone was seen a few times. This chain joins TRBV6-4 and TRBJ2-1, with D possibly matching TRBD1 (7 bases). Trimming removed 6 bases at V and 5 bases at J, with 14 bases between. This CDR3 region has 14 residues. The germline gives CDR1 MRHNA, CDR2 SNTAGT. CDR3 DNA: TGTGCCAGCAGCAGGGGGGTTACGGACAATGAGCAGTTCTTC. This codes for CASSRGVTDNEQFF.

CDR3 sequence: CASRTGTVNEKLFF. Written as DNA, the CDR3 is TGCGCCAGCAGGACCGGGACAGTTAATGAAAAACTGTTTTTT. The J gene is TRBJ1-4, the V gene TRBV5-1; TRBD1 aligns across 7 bases. The CDR3 loop spans 14 amino acids. Germline loops: CDR1 SGHRS, CDR2 YFSETQ. V lost 5 bases, J lost 4 bases, and 5 bases stayed unmatched.

CDR3 sequence (DNA): TGCGCCAGCAGCCAAGAAGGGTACAGGGTAAACGAGCAGTACTTC. Translating it yields CASSQEGYRVNEQYF. This rearrangement joins TRBV4-1 to TRBJ2-7, with a possible D match to TRBD1 (6 bases). The V and J ends lost 0 bases and 5 bases respectively, with 14 bases between them. The CDR3 covers 15 residues. Germline lookup yields CDR1 MGHRA and CDR2 YSYEKL.

The chain links TRBV13 to TRBJ2-5, with D perhaps TRBD2 (6 bases). The CDR3 is 16 amino acids. V dropped 3 bases and J dropped 4 bases, with 18 bases sitting between them. Germline values: CDR1 PRHDT, CDR2 FYEKMQ (reference sequence). The CDR3 coding sequence is TGTGCCAGCAGCTTTGACCGGGACTTGGGCCTAGAGACCCAGTACTTC. This codes for CASSFDRDLGLETQYF.

V is TRBV3-1 (or the pseudogene TRBV3-2) and J is TRBJ1-2; D is unresolved. Trimming took off 4 bases at V and 4 bases at J, with 10 bases between the two ends. CDR1 is LGHDT and CDR2 is YNNKEL in the germline V gene (reference sequence). The CDR3 is made up of 13 amino acids. In DNA form, the CDR3 reads TGTGCCAGCAGCCTTCAATTGTTCTATGGCTACACCTTC. Protein product: CASSLQLFYGYTF.

This chain joins TRBV19 and TRBJ2-6, with 10 bases lining up with TRBD1. After removal of 6 bases from V and 5 bases from J, the junction contained 13 bases not matched to a gene. The germline gives CDR1 LNHDA, CDR2 SQIVND (reference sequence). The CDR3 runs to 18 residues. CDR3 in DNA: TGTGCCAGTAGCCTTCTCGGGACAGGGGATAGCTGGGCCAACGTCCTGACTTTC. Translated, it gives CASSLLGTGDSWANVLTF.

This clone occurred once. The rearrangement joins TRBV4-1 to TRBJ2-5; 12 bases line up with TRBD2. This CDR3 region has 18 residues. The V gene end was trimmed by 3 bases and the J gene end by 4 bases; junction bases not matched to a gene: 12. The germline CDR1 and CDR2 sequences are MGHRA and YSYEKL. CDR3 region: CASSQTLAGGPGGETQYF. CDR3 sequence (DNA): TGCGCCAGCAGCCAGACCCTAGCGGGGGGGCCGGGTGGAGAGACCCAGTACTTC.

The chain links TRBV19 to TRBJ2-1; D may be TRBD2 (5 bases). Germline CDR1 is LNHDA and CDR2 is SQIVND (reference sequence). V was shortened by 7 bases and J by 12 bases, with 19 bases between the two germline ends. The CDR3 consists of 13 residues. The CDR3 reads CASKGPSRLSQFF. Written as DNA, the CDR3 is TGTGCCAGTAAAGGTCCTAGCCGCCTTTCGCAGTTCTTC.

This clone was picked up a small number of times. The chain joins TRBV2 to TRBJ1-4; TRBD1 aligns across 9 bases. V dropped 7 bases and J dropped 6; count of bases not matched to a gene: 6. The CDR3 consists of 14 residues. The germline gives CDR1 SNHLY, CDR2 FYNNEI. CDR3 coding DNA: TGTGCCAGCAAGCAAGGGACAGGGTATGAAAAACTGTTTTTT. Its protein product is CASKQGTGYEKLFF.

V usage is TRBV5-1 and J usage is TRBJ2-1, with 7 bases lining up with TRBD1. CDR1 and CDR2 from the germline V gene are SGHRS and YFSETQ. The junction had 4 bases not matched to a gene; V was cut back by 0 bases and J by 4 bases. CDR3 length equals 15 residues. The CDR3 is CASSLGQGWYNEQFF. CDR3 in DNA: TGCGCCAGCAGCTTGGGACAGGGTTGGTACAATGAGCAGTTCTTC.

The chain uses TRBV4-2 and TRBJ2-7, with TRBD1 matching over 11 bases. In germline, CDR1 is LGHNA, CDR2 YNFKEQ. Trimming cost V 0 bases and J 3 bases; bases outside gene matches: 10. The CDR3 length is 18 residues. DNA for the CDR3: TGTGCCAGCAGCCAAGATTTGACCCGCGGGACAGGGGGCTACGAGCAGTACTTC. It is translated as CASSQDLTRGTGGYEQYF.

The V gene is TRBV11-2, the J gene TRBJ1-2; D gene unclear. The CDR3 is made up of 13 amino acids. Between the trimmed V and J ends, which lost 2 bases and 0 bases, there was a span of 4 bases. Germline CDR1 and CDR2: SGHAT and FQNNGV. The DNA for the CDR3 is TGTGCCAGCAGCTTAACAGCTAACTATGGCTACACCTTC. This gives the protein CASSLTANYGYTF.

The CDR3 DNA sequence: TGTGCCAGCAGCTTTGGGGAGTTGAACACTGAAGCTTTCTTT. This gives the protein CASSFGELNTEAFF. This rearrangement joins TRBV5-4 to TRBJ1-1; D not certain. With 2 bases removed from V and 0 bases from J, the gap between germline ends came to 8 bases. Germline CDR1 and CDR2: SGHNT and YYREEE (reference sequence). The CDR3 length is 14 residues.

The V gene is TRBV19, the J gene TRBJ2-7, with D perhaps matching TRBD1 (6 bases). Deletions cut 3 bases from V and 7 bases from J, with 16 bases between. CDR3 length equals 14 residues. Germline V gene sequence: CDR1 LNHDA, CDR2 SQIVND (reference sequence). CDR3 nucleotide sequence: TGTGCCAGTAGTATCGGACAGCCAACGGGGGAGCAGTACTTC. This codes for CASSIGQPTGEQYF.